A single sample is the source of the 21 T cell receptor beta chains below, sequenced in a study of blood T cell repertoires in COVID-19. The method was immunoSEQ multiplex PCR; TCRdb's version includes in-frame clones alone and lacks a portion of them. Among 65,000 to 90,000 clones listed, roughly 84% were seen once. Sequenced input: peripheral blood. These receptors were collected from a woman aged 60 to 75 with acute or convalescent COVID-19.

This chain uses TRBV3-1 (or the pseudogene TRBV3-2) with TRBJ2-3; the match to TRBD1 covers 9 bases. This CDR3 has 17 amino acids. V lost 2 bases and J lost 5; bases outside the gene matches: 11. The germline V gene encodes CDR1 LGHDT and CDR2 YNNKEL (reference sequence). The CDR3 bases are TGTGCCAGCAGCCAATGGGGACAGGGCGTTGGTAAAGATACGCAGTATTTT. Translated, it gives CASSQWGQGVGKDTQYF.

This clone was observed a handful of times. The rearrangement uses TRBV5-6 and TRBJ1-4, with 7 positions matching TRBD1. V gave up 4 bases and J gave up 4 bases; unmatched junction bases: 7. Per the germline V gene, CDR1 is SGHDT and CDR2 is YYEEEE. The CDR3 loop spans 15 amino acids. Here the CDR3 reads CASSGGQDLNEKLFF. The CDR3, as DNA: TGTGCCAGCAGCGGTGGACAGGATCTTAATGAAAAACTGTTTTTT.

The rearrangement uses TRBV9 and TRBJ1-4; 7 bases fit TRBD1. Trimming at V came to 4 bases and at J to 7 bases, leaving 10 bases not matched to a gene. The CDR3 covers 15 residues. Germline V gene sequence: CDR1 SGDLS, CDR2 YYNGEE. The CDR3 spells CASSTGAVFGEKLFF. The CDR3 bases are TGTGCCAGCAGCACAGGGGCGGTCTTTGGTGAAAAACTGTTTTTT.

This rearrangement joins TRBV27 to TRBJ2-1, with 9 bases aligning to TRBD2. With 5 bases clipped from V and 4 bases from J, the junction kept 9 bases outside the gene matches. The CDR3 is 16 residues long. CDR1 is MNHEY, CDR2 SMNVEV, per germline (reference sequence). In DNA, the CDR3 is TGTGCCAGCAGTCCCTCGACTAGCGGATCTTACAATGAGCAGTTCTTC. This codes for CASSPSTSGSYNEQFF.

V gene TRBV18 combines with J gene TRBJ2-2; 8 bases match TRBD1. Germline V gene data show CDR1 as KGHSH and CDR2 as LQKENI. Trimming cost V 5 bases and J 3 bases; bases outside gene matches: 2. The CDR3 sequence is 14 residues long. The CDR3 region is CASSGQGDTGELFF. The CDR3 region has the DNA TGTGCCAGCTCAGGACAGGGAGACACCGGGGAGCTGTTTTTT.

The V gene is TRBV6-1, the J gene TRBJ1-2; 7 bases are a match to TRBD1. The V segment lost 1 base and the J segment 2 bases; nucleotides outside the gene matches: 13. CDR1 and CDR2 (germline): MNHNS, SASEGT. The CDR3 has 18 amino acids. The CDR3 spells CASSEERSAGGPNYGYTF. The CDR3 coding sequence is TGTGCCAGCAGTGAAGAAAGGTCGGCAGGGGGACCAAACTATGGCTACACCTTC.

This clone appeared a few times. The chain joins TRBV5-4 to TRBJ2-5; tentative D call: TRBD2 (6 bases). The CDR3 covers 14 residues. CDR1 and CDR2 from the germline V gene are SGHNT and YYREEE (reference sequence). Trimming cost V 1 base and J 1 base, with 8 bases left between them. This CDR3 reads CASSLPSAQETQYF. In nucleotides, the CDR3 is TGTGCCAGCAGCTTGCCTAGCGCCCAAGAGACCCAGTACTTC.

The chain combines TRBV29-1 with TRBJ1-3; D is possibly TRBD1 (6 bases). CDR3 size: 13 residues. Per germline, CDR1 SQVTM and CDR2 ANQGSEA. V was clipped by 7 bases and J by 3 bases, with 13 bases between them. CDR3 bases: TGCAGCGCCCGCACAGGGAATGGAAACACCATATATTTT. Residues: CSARTGNGNTIYF.

Turning to this clone: Different DNA sequences within this sample yield the same CDR3. The V and J genes are TRBV2 and TRBJ1-1; TRBD1 is a possible D gene (6 bases). Germline V gives CDR1 SNHLY, CDR2 FYNNEI. Trimming shortened V by 5 bases and J by 1 base, and 8 bases separated the two germline ends. CDR3 length equals 13 residues. The CDR3 DNA reads as TGTGCCAGCAGTTTGACAGGGAACACTGAAGCTTTCTTT. Amino acids: CASSLTGNTEAFF.

J is TRBJ2-1 and V is TRBV24-1, with 10 bases lining up with TRBD2. Germline V gene lookup returns CDR1 KGHDR and CDR2 SFDVKD. V lost 4 bases to trimming and J lost 8 bases; unmatched junction nucleotides: 13. The CDR3 is 17 amino acids. The CDR3 nucleotides are TGTGCCACCAGTGACCCGCGGGGAGCGGGGGGGTTAGATGAGCAGTTCTTC. It specifies CATSDPRGAGGLDEQFF.

CDR3 coding DNA: TGTGCCAGCAGCCGTGACAGGGGCCACCTCTACGAGCAGTACTTC. Translation: CASSRDRGHLYEQYF. This chain links TRBV3-1 (or the pseudogene TRBV3-2) with TRBJ2-7; TRBD1 matches at 8 bases. The germline V gene has CDR1 LGHDT and CDR2 YNNKEL (reference sequence). The CDR3 is made up of 15 amino acids. V shed 4 bases and J 3 bases; nucleotides not matched to a gene: 8.

The chain has TRBV6-5 and TRBJ1-2; a possible D gene is TRBD1 (5 bases). There are 14 residues in the CDR3. Trimming took off 4 bases at V and 6 bases at J, with 15 bases between the two ends. The germline gives CDR1 MNHEY, CDR2 SVGAGI. Written as DNA, the CDR3 is TGTGCCAGCAGTTTGGGACGGGGGTGGAATGGCTACACCTTC. This translates into CASSLGRGWNGYTF.

The chain joins TRBV27 to TRBJ2-3; D remains unclear. Germline CDR1 reads MNHEY; CDR2 reads SMNVEV (reference sequence). V was cut by 5 bases and J by 5 bases, with 8 bases left in between. The CDR3 runs 12 residues. The CDR3 spells CASSRAKDTQYF. As DNA, the CDR3 is TGTGCCAGCAGTCGAGCGAAAGATACGCAGTATTTT.

The rearrangement links TRBV5-1 to TRBJ2-5, with TRBD2 matching 8 bases. Germline CDR1 is SGHRS and CDR2 is YFSETQ. This CDR3 has 16 residues. Germline trimming cut 7 bases from V and 1 base from J; bases unmatched to any gene: 12. The CDR3 sequence: CASGLMRGAGQETQYF. The CDR3 DNA sequence: TGCGCCAGCGGATTAATGCGGGGGGCCGGCCAAGAGACCCAGTACTTC.

V gene TRBV15 combines with J gene TRBJ2-3; a weak D match, TRBD2 (6 bases). The CDR3 is 14 residues long. V lost 1 base and J 5 bases, leaving 10 bases between the germline ends. CDR1 and CDR2 (germline): LNHNV, YYDKDF (reference sequence). In DNA form, the CDR3 reads TGTGCCACCAGCAGAGGGGGGGAGCGAGATACGCAGTATTTT. Residues: CATSRGGERDTQYF. The whole variable domain, filled in from reference TRBV15 and TRBJ2-3, reads DAMVIQNPRYQVTQFGKPVTLSCSQTLNHNVMYWYQQKSSQAPKLLFHYYDKDFNNEADTPDNFQSRRPNTSFCFLDIRSPGLGDTAMYLCATSRGGERDTQYFGPGTRLTVL.

The J gene is TRBJ1-1, the V gene TRBV7-9, with D uncertain. The length of the CDR3 is 14 residues. V dropped 5 bases and J dropped 4 bases, with 14 bases sitting between them. CDR1 and CDR2 from the germline V gene are SEHNR and FQNEAQ (reference sequence). The DNA for the CDR3 is TGTGCCAGCAGCCCTACCGGGTGGAGCACTGAAGCTTTCTTT. Protein product: CASSPTGWSTEAFF.

The rearrangement joins TRBV30 to TRBJ1-5; TRBD1 agrees at 8 bases. The germline V gene encodes CDR1 GTSNPN and CDR2 SVGIG (reference sequence). The ends lost 0 bases at V and 5 bases at J; junction bases unmatched: 9. The CDR3 consists of 16 residues. CDR3 sequence (DNA): TGTGCCTGGAGTGTCAACAGGGGGGTCGTGGATCAGCCCCAGCATTTT. Amino acids: CAWSVNRGVVDQPQHF.

The chain couples TRBV18 to TRBJ1-1; 7 bases are a match to TRBD1. This CDR3 region has 12 residues. The junction had 6 bases not matched to a gene; V was cut back by 3 bases and J by 11 bases. The V gene's germline CDR1 is KGHSH and CDR2 LQKENI. This chain's CDR3 is CASSPDRVLAFF. The CDR3 coding sequence is TGTGCCAGCTCACCCGACAGGGTATTGGCTTTCTTT.

This clone was counted between two and nine times. V is TRBV29-1 and J is TRBJ1-4; 9 bases line up with TRBD1. The CDR3 totals 17 residues. V was clipped by 0 bases and J by 8 bases; unmatched bases: 13. Germline V lookup: CDR1 SQVTM, CDR2 ANQGSEA. This chain's CDR3 is CSVEDRPSGTGQEKLFF. CDR3 nucleotide sequence: TGCAGCGTTGAAGATCGACCCTCCGGGACAGGGCAGGAAAAACTGTTTTTT. Full variable domain (outside the CDR3, taken from reference TRBV29-1 and TRBJ1-4): SAVISQKPSRDICQRGTSLTIQCQVDSQVTMMFWYRQQPGQSLTLIATANQGSEATYESGFVIDKFPISRPNLTFSTLTVSNMSPEDSSIYLCSVEDRPSGTGQEKLFFGSGTQLSVL.

The chain combines TRBV5-1 with TRBJ2-6; D ambiguous. This CDR3 contains 15 residues. Germline CDR1 and CDR2: SGHRS and YFSETQ. Trimming stripped 4 bases from V and 1 base from J, with 9 bases between. The CDR3 nucleotides are TGCGCCAGCAGCCCCCGAACTTCTGGGGCCAACGTCCTGACTTTC. Residues: CASSPRTSGANVLTF.

The chain employs TRBV10-3 and TRBJ1-5, with a possible D match to TRBD1 (5 bases). V lost 8 bases to trimming and J lost 5 bases, with 19 bases between them. This CDR3 comprises 15 residues. Germline CDR1 and CDR2: ENHRY and SYGVKD. The CDR3 sequence: CAIGEDQGSYQPQHF. For the CDR3, the DNA is TGTGCCATCGGGGAGGATCAGGGAAGCTATCAGCCCCAGCATTTT.